The 27 T cell receptor beta chains reported below all come from one sample, sequenced in a study of T cell responses to AZD1222 COVID-19 vaccine. The assay was immunoSEQ multiplex PCR, and TCRdb's table has in-frame clones only and misses some. The profile shows 150,000 to 200,000 clones, 85% to 95% of them singletons. This specimen consisted of peripheral blood, obtained 28 days after the second AZD1222 dose. The receptor source for this set is an adult who received the AZD1222 COVID-19 vaccine.

The genes are TRBV6-2 or TRBV6-3 and TRBJ1-1; no reliable D call. V was clipped by 2 bases and J by 8 bases, with 12 bases between them. The length of the CDR3 is 13 residues. The germline V gene encodes CDR1 MNHEY and CDR2 SVGEGT. Here the CDR3 DNA reads TGTGCCAGCAGTTACGCCCTTGGAGGGGAAGCTTTCTTT. Translation: CASSYALGGEAFF.

The chain carries TRBV12-3 or TRBV12-4 and TRBJ1-1; D is ambiguous. V lost 1 base, J lost 6 bases, and 6 bases lay in between. The CDR3 loop spans 12 amino acids. CDR3 sequence: CASSLEGAEAFF. The CDR3 nucleotides are TGTGCCAGCAGTTTAGAGGGAGCTGAAGCTTTCTTT.

The chain combines TRBV7-2 with TRBJ2-7; tentative D call: TRBD1 (6 bases). V lost 4 bases to trimming and J lost 3 bases, with 19 bases between them. From germline, CDR1 is SGHTA and CDR2 FQGNSA. This CDR3 contains 16 residues. The CDR3 DNA follows: TGTGCCAGCAGCTCTCCCCCTAGGGGGACAATCTACGAGCAGTACTTC. It is translated as CASSSPPRGTIYEQYF.

In DNA form, the CDR3 reads TGTGCCAGCAGTTCCTACACTGAAGCTTTCTTT. Amino acids: CASSSYTEAFF. The chain uses TRBV27 and TRBJ1-1, with D unclear. Trimming took off 4 bases at V and 3 bases at J, with 3 bases between the two ends. This CDR3 has 11 amino acids. CDR1 is MNHEY and CDR2 is SMNVEV in the germline V gene (reference sequence).

The chain couples TRBV14 to TRBJ2-2; no clear D. The CDR3 spans 13 residues. V was shortened by 3 bases and J by 4 bases, with 6 bases between the two germline ends. Germline V gives CDR1 SGHDN, CDR2 FVKESK. Written as DNA, the CDR3 is TGTGCCAGCAGCCAGGGTACCACCGGGGAGCTGTTTTTT. It yields the protein CASSQGTTGELFF.

The V call is TRBV6-2 or TRBV6-3, the J call TRBJ2-7; a possible D gene is TRBD2 (5 bases). Per the germline V gene, CDR1 is MNHEY and CDR2 is SVGEGT. With 6 bases removed from V and 3 bases from J, the gap between germline ends came to 9 bases. The CDR3 runs 12 residues. The CDR3 DNA sequence: TGTGCCAGCAGCCTTGCGGGCTACGAGCAGTACTTC. Translation gives CASSLAGYEQYF.

The rearrangement joins TRBV27 to TRBJ1-2; D may be TRBD1 (5 bases). V dropped 3 bases and J dropped 8 bases, with 16 bases sitting between them. The CDR3 has 14 amino acids. CDR1 is MNHEY, CDR2 SMNVEV, per germline (reference sequence). The CDR3 region is CASSFAGQRSGYTF. The CDR3 coding sequence is TGTGCCAGCAGTTTCGCGGGGCAACGGAGCGGCTACACCTTC.

The chain is built from TRBV11-2 and TRBJ2-7, with TRBD1 matching 8 bases. V was clipped by 6 bases and J by 5 bases; unmatched bases: 9. CDR1 and CDR2 from the germline V gene are SGHAT and FQNNGV. The CDR3 has 14 amino acids. CDR3: CASSPWTGKDEQYF. CDR3 bases: TGTGCCAGCAGTCCCTGGACAGGGAAAGACGAGCAGTACTTC.

J is TRBJ1-1 and V is TRBV6-6; D unresolved. Germline loops: CDR1 MNHNY, CDR2 SVGAGI (reference sequence). V was pared by 5 bases and J by 5 bases, with 9 bases between. The CDR3 covers 12 residues. The CDR3 is CASSLVGTEAFF. DNA for the CDR3: TGTGCCAGCAGTCTTGTCGGGACTGAAGCTTTCTTT.

V and J are TRBV1 and TRBJ1-6; TRBD1, the table's D call, lacks a check against the DNA. TRBV1 is given as a pseudogene. The CDR3 consists of 15 residues. For the CDR3, the DNA is TGCACCAGCAGCCAGGGGACAGACTATAATTCACCCCTCCACTTT. As protein: CTSSQGTDYNSPLHF.

V gene TRBV5-1 combines with J gene TRBJ1-4; D gene unclear. Germline V gene sequence: CDR1 SGHRS, CDR2 YFSETQ. CDR3 length: 14 amino acids. The germline V and J ends were trimmed by 4 bases and 6 bases, with 13 bases remaining between them. The CDR3 DNA reads as TGCGCCAGCAGCCCTAGAGGCAACGATGAAAAACTGTTTTTT. It codes for CASSPRGNDEKLFF.

This rearrangement joins TRBV2 to TRBJ1-3; tentative D call: TRBD1 (5 bases). The ends were cut back, 2 bases at V and 2 bases at J, with 7 bases in the middle. The CDR3 contains 14 residues. Germline V gives CDR1 SNHLY, CDR2 FYNNEI. The CDR3 bases are TGTGCCAGCAGTGAATCCAGGGCTGGAAACACCATATATTTT. It is translated as CASSESRAGNTIYF.

The V gene is TRBV15, the J gene TRBJ1-2, with a possible D match to TRBD1 (6 bases). The V end was cut by 6 bases, the J end by 8 bases, with 19 bases between. Germline CDR1 reads LNHNV; CDR2 reads YYDKDF (reference sequence). The CDR3 is made up of 14 amino acids. This CDR3 is CATSDPPRGTGYTF. The CDR3 bases are TGTGCCACCAGTGATCCCCCCCGAGGGACAGGCTACACCTTC.

The V gene is TRBV28, the J gene TRBJ2-7, with D perhaps TRBD1 (5 bases). V shed 3 bases and J shed 5 bases, with 14 bases lying between them. This CDR3 spans 14 amino acids. Germline assignment: CDR1 MDHEN and CDR2 SYDVKM. CDR3 nucleotides: TGTGCCAGCAGTTTGGTAGGGGCAGGGAACGAGCAGTACTTC. The encoded protein is CASSLVGAGNEQYF.

The rearrangement joins TRBV6-5 to TRBJ1-2; D not certain. CDR1 and CDR2 from the germline V gene are MNHEY and SVGAGI. The CDR3 is 13 residues long. V lost 7 bases to trimming and J lost 0 bases, with 9 bases between them. The CDR3 here is CASTATPNYGYTF. CDR3 DNA: TGTGCCAGCACCGCCACCCCTAACTATGGCTACACCTTC.

The CDR3 sequence: CASSLGVDYEQYF. The CDR3 DNA follows: TGTGCCAGCAGCTTAGGGGTGGACTACGAGCAGTACTTC. The chain employs TRBV11-2 and TRBJ2-7; D uncertain. The CDR3 spans 13 residues. Germline V gives CDR1 SGHAT, CDR2 FQNNGV. Trimming shortened V by 1 base and J by 3 bases, and 7 bases separated the two germline ends.

This clone was seen a single time. J is TRBJ1-3 and V is TRBV30; no firm D call. The germline CDR1 and CDR2 sequences are GTSNPN and SVGIG (reference sequence). Trimming took 1 base from V and 7 from J, leaving 5 bases between them. The CDR3 contains 11 residues. The CDR3 region has the DNA TGTGCCTGGAGTGCGCATAACACCATATATTTT. It is translated as CAWSAHNTIYF.

This chain uses TRBV7-2 with TRBJ1-5; D may be TRBD1 (5 bases). Looked up from germline, CDR1 is SGHTA and CDR2 is FQGNSA. CDR3 size: 14 residues. Trimming removed 4 bases from V and 6 bases from J, with 13 bases in between. The DNA for the CDR3 is TGTGCCAGCAGCTGGCTCGGGGGAAGTCAGCCCCAGCATTTT. Its translation: CASSWLGGSQPQHF.

The chain has TRBV5-6 and TRBJ1-5, with 9 nucleotides matching TRBD1. V shed 1 base and J 6 bases; nucleotides not matched to a gene: 5. CDR3 length: 15 amino acids. Germline V lookup: CDR1 SGHDT, CDR2 YYEEEE. The CDR3 loop reads CASSLSGTGFQPQHF. The CDR3 DNA reads TGTGCCAGCAGCTTGTCCGGGACAGGGTTTCAGCCCCAGCATTTT.

The chain joins TRBV28 to TRBJ1-2; possibly TRBD1 for D (6 bases). Germline CDR1 reads MDHEN; CDR2 reads SYDVKM. The CDR3 covers 17 residues. Trimming left V 0 bases short and J 0 bases short, with 14 bases between. The CDR3 protein is CASSLWDRVLPNYGYTF. The CDR3 DNA reads TGTGCCAGCAGTTTATGGGACAGAGTCCTTCCTAACTATGGCTACACCTTC.

The gene calls are TRBV5-1 and TRBJ2-3; TRBD2 is a possible D gene (6 bases). This CDR3 has 14 residues. The germline CDR1 and CDR2 sequences are SGHRS and YFSETQ. V was shortened by 0 bases and J by 5 bases, with 10 bases between the two germline ends. CDR3 nucleotide sequence: TGCGCCAGCAGCTTGGGACTAGTGGAAGATACGCAGTATTTT. Its translation is CASSLGLVEDTQYF.

V gene TRBV11-3 combines with J gene TRBJ2-1; TRBD2 matches 9 bases. CDR3 size: 15 residues. J lost 4 bases, V lost 5 bases, and 6 bases had no gene match. Germline CDR1 and CDR2: SGHNT and YENEEA. The CDR3 protein is CASSPPGLAYNEQFF. As DNA, the CDR3 is TGTGCCAGCAGCCCACCGGGACTAGCATACAATGAGCAGTTCTTC.

This chain connects TRBV5-5 to TRBJ1-1; no clear D gene. The CDR3 is 16 amino acids. Trimming cost V 0 bases and J 0 bases, with 12 bases left between them. Germline CDR1 reads SGHKS; CDR2 reads YYEKEE (reference sequence). This chain's CDR3 is CASSLAGATLNTEAFF. The CDR3 region has the DNA TGTGCCAGCAGCTTGGCCGGCGCAACCCTGAACACTGAAGCTTTCTTT.

J is TRBJ2-7 and V is TRBV27; no firm D call. Germline V gene sequence: CDR1 MNHEY, CDR2 SMNVEV (reference sequence). Trimming left V 4 bases short and J 2 bases short, with 15 bases between. This CDR3 is built from 15 residues. DNA for the CDR3: TGTGCCAGCAGTTCGACAAATCTAGGGACCTACGAGCAGTACTTC. It is translated as CASSSTNLGTYEQYF.

The chain uses TRBV4-1 and TRBJ1-3; D gene ambiguous. Per the germline V gene, CDR1 is MGHRA and CDR2 is YSYEKL. The CDR3 totals 17 residues. The ends were cut back, 0 bases at V and 0 bases at J, with 12 bases in the middle. The CDR3: CASSQDLGTISGNTIYF. As DNA, the CDR3 is TGCGCCAGCAGCCAAGATCTGGGCACCATCTCTGGAAACACCATATATTTT.

The chain carries TRBV5-8 and TRBJ1-1; TRBD1 might be the D (5 bases). Germline CDR1 reads SGHTS; CDR2 reads YDEGEE. The V end lost 4 bases, the J end lost 5 bases, and 21 bases lay between the germline ends. There are 16 residues in the CDR3. Here the CDR3 reads CASSPNPAGKFTEAFF. Here the CDR3 DNA reads TGTGCCAGCAGCCCGAACCCGGCAGGGAAATTTACTGAAGCTTTCTTT.

The gene calls are TRBV18 and TRBJ1-1; TRBD1 is a possible D gene (6 bases). The CDR3 sequence is 18 residues long. The germline gives CDR1 KGHSH, CDR2 LQKENI. With 2 bases removed from V and 6 bases from J, the gap between germline ends came to 25 bases. This CDR3 reads CASSPAFETGYRAAEAFF. The CDR3 DNA follows: TGTGCCAGCTCACCAGCCTTTGAGACAGGTTACAGGGCGGCTGAAGCTTTCTTT.